This T cell receptor beta chain comes out of a study of T-cell reconstitution after alpha-beta-depleted transplantation in children. Study findings and constraints: Newly made T cells mostly supplied T-cell counts and diversity one year after transplant. Where some patients showed high TCRbeta diversity at day 60, it came from recipient T cells and thymic progenitors that had survived. Expanded clones from the graft, numbering several hundred, reportedly supplied alpha-beta T cells about two months after transplant.

The length of the CDR3 is 16 residues. V lost 5 bases to trimming and J lost 4 bases; unmatched junction nucleotides: 10. This clonotype was recorded many times. As yet, its antigen is unknown. During its preparation, the TCRbeta library received unique molecular identifiers. TCRdb reanalysed the PCR reads using MiXCR and keeps one entry per CDR3 protein. This table has approximately 350,000 distinct CDR3 sequences, around 16% appearing once. The specimen comprised PBMCs, mostly from graft donor cells, sampled 360 days after TCRalphabeta/CD19-depleted stem cell transplant. This TCR derives from a male patient under 10 years old who had a stem cell transplant for acute lymphoblastic leukemia, so the T cells may come from the graft donor. The chain carries TRBV12-3 or TRBV12-4 and TRBJ2-1, with 8 bases lining up with TRBD2. The CDR3 loop is CASSRRSGLAYNEQFF. The CDR3 nucleotides are TGTGCCAGCAGTCGGAGGTCCGGACTAGCTTACAATGAGCAGTTCTTC.